This TCR beta chain was recovered during a study of T cells in Graves' hyperthyroidism and ophthalmopathy. Notes on the study in general: Blood also carried most thyroid clonotypes expanded above 0.001. A model built on 13 V-J features separated ophthalmopathy from stable hyperthyroidism. Ophthalmopathy, as predicted by the model, came a median about six months after the prediction.

RNA transcripts yielded amplified TCR beta CDR3 regions. Using the HTBI primer set, a first-round RT-PCR was run on the TCR CDR3. TCRdb re-derived calls from the multiplex PCR reads in MiXCR, one entry per CDR3 protein. The table has more than 550,000 distinct CDR3 sequences, about 45% seen once; the top ten hold under 8.5%. Each diagnosis drew on symptoms, thyroxine, TRAb, thyroid ultrasound and orbital computed tomography findings. The CDR3 loop spans 14 amino acids. Germline V CDR1 and CDR2: LNHDA, SQIVND (reference sequence). V was pared by 5 bases and J by 7 bases, with 14 bases between. Comment on this clonotype: Its antigen is undetermined.

The sample comprised peripheral blood or thyroid tissue (not recorded which). This sequence was found in an adult man with Graves' disease, either hyperthyroidism or ophthalmopathy (not recorded which). The V call is TRBV19, the J call TRBJ1-4; a possible D gene is TRBD1 (5 bases). CDR3 loop: CASSLRGNIEKLFF. Here the CDR3 DNA reads TGTGCCAGTAGTCTTCGGGGCAATATTGAAAAACTGTTTTTT.